The 18 T cell receptor beta chains presented below share a single source sample, sequenced in a study of blood T cell repertoires in COVID-19. Method: immunoSEQ multiplex PCR; TCRdb's copy keeps in-frame clones and lacks some. The sample carries roughly 500,000 clones, roughly nine tenths recorded once. The sequenced sample consisted of peripheral blood. The receptors originated from a man between 18 and 35 years old with COVID-19, enrolled during active disease.

The chain combines TRBV11-2 with TRBJ1-3; D is ambiguous. This CDR3 comprises 14 residues. Per germline, CDR1 SGHAT and CDR2 FQNNGV. Trimming took 5 bases from V and 5 from J, leaving 13 bases between them. Here the CDR3 reads CASSPLPGRNTIYF. The CDR3, as DNA: TGTGCCAGCAGCCCGTTGCCAGGAAGAAACACCATATATTTT.

The chain couples TRBV12-3 or TRBV12-4 to TRBJ2-1; possibly TRBD2 for D (6 bases). V was pared by 8 bases and J by 0 bases, with 8 bases between. CDR3 length equals 13 residues. The DNA for the CDR3 is TGTGCCAGCGGGGAGGACTCCTACAATGAGCAGTTCTTC. Translation: CASGEDSYNEQFF.

The V gene is TRBV19, the J gene TRBJ1-1; TRBD1 aligns across 7 bases. The CDR3 is made up of 14 amino acids. From germline, CDR1 is LNHDA and CDR2 SQIVND (reference sequence). V shed 3 bases, J shed 5 bases, and the junction held 6 bases outside the gene matches. DNA of the CDR3: TGTGCCAGTAGTATTGTAGGGGGCGGAACTGAAGCTTTCTTT. It translates to CASSIVGGGTEAFF. The full variable domain, in which reference TRBV19 and TRBJ1-1 provide the parts outside the CDR3, is DGGITQSPKYLFRKEGQNVTLSCEQNLNHDAMYWYRQDPGQGLRLIYYSQIVNDFQKGDIAEGYSVSREKKESFPLTVTSAQKNPTAFYLCASSIVGGGTEAFFGQGTRLTVV.

This chain joins TRBV9 and TRBJ2-7, with 10 bases identical to TRBD2. J was trimmed by 0 bases and V by 0 bases; bases with no gene match: 6. The germline V gene encodes CDR1 SGDLS and CDR2 YYNGEE. The CDR3 consists of 17 residues. Here the CDR3 reads CASSVGTSGYSSYEQYF. The CDR3 nucleotides are TGTGCCAGCAGCGTAGGGACTAGCGGTTATAGCTCCTACGAGCAGTACTTC.

The rearrangement links TRBV13 to TRBJ2-7; 13 positions agree with TRBD2. The CDR3 sequence is 15 residues long. Trimming cost V 5 bases and J 3 bases; bases outside gene matches: 4. CDR1 and CDR2 from the germline V gene are PRHDT and FYEKMQ (reference sequence). In nucleotides, the CDR3 is TGTGCCAGCAGCCACCGACTAGCGGGGGGCTACGAGCAGTACTTC. As protein: CASSHRLAGGYEQYF.

V is TRBV27 and J is TRBJ1-1; D remains ambiguous. The CDR3 covers 12 residues. Per germline, CDR1 MNHEY and CDR2 SMNVEV (reference sequence). Trimming pared 5 bases from V and 1 base from J, leaving 5 bases between. As DNA, the CDR3 is TGTGCCAGCAGTACTAGGAACACTGAAGCTTTCTTT. It codes for CASSTRNTEAFF.

The chain uses TRBV27 and TRBJ1-1; perhaps TRBD1 as D (5 bases). This CDR3 region has 13 residues. The germline CDR1 and CDR2 sequences are MNHEY and SMNVEV (reference sequence). V lost 6 bases to trimming and J lost 5 bases, with 13 bases between them. CDR3 sequence reads: CASRPPKGTEAFF. The CDR3 DNA is TGTGCCAGCAGGCCCCCCAAGGGGACTGAAGCTTTCTTT.

This clone was detected a few times. Other DNA variants within this sample encode the same CDR3. The V and J genes are TRBV5-1 and TRBJ2-2, with TRBD1 identical over 10 bases. There are 15 residues in the CDR3. Germline V gene data show CDR1 as SGHRS and CDR2 as YFSETQ. The junction had 1 base not matched to a gene; V was cut back by 0 bases and J by 5 bases. As DNA, the CDR3 is TGCGCCAGCAGCTTGGGACAGGGGGCGACCGGGGAGCTGTTTTTT. The encoded protein is CASSLGQGATGELFF.

J is TRBJ2-2 and V is TRBV6-5; the D gene is possibly TRBD1 (6 bases). The CDR3 is 15 residues long. V lost 6 bases, J lost 0 bases, and 11 bases lay in between. Germline lookup yields CDR1 MNHEY and CDR2 SVGAGI. Here the CDR3 reads CASSPDRPNTGELFF. CDR3 DNA: TGTGCCAGCAGCCCGGACAGACCGAACACCGGGGAGCTGTTTTTT.

This chain uses TRBV7-9 with TRBJ2-1; D gene unclear. There are 13 residues in the CDR3. Looked up from germline, CDR1 is SEHNR and CDR2 is FQNEAQ (reference sequence). V lost 5 bases and J lost 7, with 12 bases in between. Here the CDR3 reads CASSPLGLNEQFF. CDR3 nucleotides: TGTGCCAGCAGCCCTCTAGGATTGAATGAGCAGTTCTTC.

This chain uses TRBV5-1 with TRBJ1-1, with D possibly being TRBD1 (5 bases). Germline assignment: CDR1 SGHRS and CDR2 YFSETQ. The CDR3 extends over 14 amino acids. V was cut by 4 bases and J by 4 bases, with 14 bases left in between. The CDR3 protein is CASSGQGGSTEAFF. CDR3 DNA sequence: TGCGCCAGCAGCGGGCAGGGAGGGTCCACTGAAGCTTTCTTT.

The chain employs TRBV28 and TRBJ2-3; tentative D call: TRBD2 (6 bases). Trimming cost V 6 bases and J 13 bases, with 20 bases left between them. CDR1 is MDHEN, CDR2 SYDVKM, per germline. This CDR3 comprises 13 residues. CDR3 DNA: TGTGCCAGCAGGCCGGGTCCGACTAGAACTGAGTATTTT. Translating it yields CASRPGPTRTEYF.

The chain links TRBV19 to TRBJ2-2, with 8 bases that match TRBD2. Trimming cost V 3 bases and J 7 bases; bases outside gene matches: 10. Germline CDR1 LNHDA, CDR2 SQIVND (reference sequence). The CDR3 contains 16 residues. The CDR3 coding sequence is TGTGCCAGTAGTATTAGCGGGACATATGGGAGCGGGGAGCTGTTTTTT. It specifies CASSISGTYGSGELFF.

The chain couples TRBV6-6 to TRBJ2-2, with a tentative D call TRBD1 (5 bases). The germline V and J ends were trimmed by 2 bases and 1 base, with 8 bases remaining between them. From germline, CDR1 is MNHNY and CDR2 SVGAGI (reference sequence). The CDR3 extends over 15 amino acids. The CDR3 spells CASSYATGNTGELFF. The CDR3 coding sequence is TGTGCCAGCAGTTACGCAACAGGGAACACCGGGGAGCTGTTTTTT.

This chain connects TRBV18 to TRBJ2-1; D may be TRBD2 (5 bases). This CDR3 has 13 residues. Deletions cut 5 bases from V and 4 bases from J, with 9 bases between. The germline V gene encodes CDR1 KGHSH and CDR2 LQKENI. CDR3 sequence (DNA): TGTGCCAGCTCAACCGGACTGTACAATGAGCAGTTCTTC. This codes for CASSTGLYNEQFF.

The J gene is TRBJ2-6, the V gene TRBV11-2; D perhaps matches TRBD1 (5 bases). V was clipped by 4 bases and J by 0 bases, with 13 bases between them. The CDR3 has 17 residues. The V gene's germline CDR1 is SGHAT and CDR2 FQNNGV. The CDR3 protein is CASSSTAASSGANVLTF. The DNA for the CDR3 is TGTGCCAGCAGCTCGACAGCTGCTAGCTCTGGGGCCAACGTCCTGACTTTC. Full variable domain (outside the CDR3, taken from reference TRBV11-2 and TRBJ2-6): EAGVAQSPRYKIIEKRQSVAFWCNPISGHATLYWYQQILGQGPKLLIQFQNNGVVDDSQLPKDRFSAERLKGVDSTLKIQPAKLEDSAVYLCASSSTAASSGANVLTFGAGSRLTVL.

V is TRBV5-4 and J is TRBJ2-4, with 7 positions matching TRBD2. CDR3 length: 14 amino acids. CDR1 and CDR2 from the germline V gene are SGHNT and YYREEE (reference sequence). V was clipped by 6 bases and J by 8 bases; unmatched bases: 11. The CDR3, as DNA: TGTGCCAGCACCGACCCGGGAGGAGCAGACATTCAGTACTTC. This translates into CASTDPGGADIQYF. The whole variable domain, remainder taken from reference TRBV5-4 and TRBJ2-4, is ETGVTQSPTHLIKTRGQQVTLRCSSQSGHNTVSWYQQALGQGPQFIFQYYREEENGRGNFPPRFSGLQFPNYSSELNVNALELDDSALYLCASTDPGGADIQYFGAGTRLSVL.

The J gene is TRBJ1-5, the V gene TRBV2, with TRBD1 as a possible D gene (6 bases). V was pared by 5 bases and J by 3 bases, with 11 bases between. The germline V gene has CDR1 SNHLY and CDR2 FYNNEI. The CDR3 consists of 14 residues. The CDR3 nucleotides read TGTGCCAGCAGTTCCGGACAGAACAATCAGCCCCAGCATTTT. Its translation is CASSSGQNNQPQHF.